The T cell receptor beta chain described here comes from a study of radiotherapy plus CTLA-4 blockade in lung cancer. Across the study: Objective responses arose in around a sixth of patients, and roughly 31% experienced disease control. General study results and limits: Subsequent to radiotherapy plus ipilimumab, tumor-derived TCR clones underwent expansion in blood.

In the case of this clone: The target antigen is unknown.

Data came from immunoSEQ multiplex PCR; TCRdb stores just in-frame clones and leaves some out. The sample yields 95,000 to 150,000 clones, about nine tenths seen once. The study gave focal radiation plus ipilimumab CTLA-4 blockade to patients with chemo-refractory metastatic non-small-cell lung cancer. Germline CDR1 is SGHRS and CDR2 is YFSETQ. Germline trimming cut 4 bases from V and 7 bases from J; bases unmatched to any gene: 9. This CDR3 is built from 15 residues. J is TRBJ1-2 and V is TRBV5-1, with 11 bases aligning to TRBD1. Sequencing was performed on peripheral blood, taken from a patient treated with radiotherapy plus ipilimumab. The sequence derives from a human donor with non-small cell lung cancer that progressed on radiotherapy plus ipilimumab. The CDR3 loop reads CASSTGQGALGGYTF. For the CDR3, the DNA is TGCGCCAGCAGCACTGGACAGGGGGCTCTTGGTGGCTACACCTTC.